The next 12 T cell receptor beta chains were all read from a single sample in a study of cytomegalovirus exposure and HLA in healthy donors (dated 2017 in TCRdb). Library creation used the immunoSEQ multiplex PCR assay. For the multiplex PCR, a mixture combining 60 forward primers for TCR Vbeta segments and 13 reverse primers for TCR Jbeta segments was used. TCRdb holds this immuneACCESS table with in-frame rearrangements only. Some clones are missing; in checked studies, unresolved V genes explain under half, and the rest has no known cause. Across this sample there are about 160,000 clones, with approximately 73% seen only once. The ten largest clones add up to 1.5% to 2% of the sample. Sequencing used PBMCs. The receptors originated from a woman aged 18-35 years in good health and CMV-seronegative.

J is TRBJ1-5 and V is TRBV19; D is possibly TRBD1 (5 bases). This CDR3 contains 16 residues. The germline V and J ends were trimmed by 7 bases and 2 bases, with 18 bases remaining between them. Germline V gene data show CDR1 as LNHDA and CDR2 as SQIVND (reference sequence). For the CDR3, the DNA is TGTGCCAGTATACCCAACCCGGGGGGAGGCAATCAGCCCCAGCATTTT. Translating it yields CASIPNPGGGNQPQHF. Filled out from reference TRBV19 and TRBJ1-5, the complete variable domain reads DGGITQSPKYLFRKEGQNVTLSCEQNLNHDAMYWYRQDPGQGLRLIYYSQIVNDFQKGDIAEGYSVSREKKESFPLTVTSAQKNPTAFYLCASIPNPGGGNQPQHFGDGTRLSIL.

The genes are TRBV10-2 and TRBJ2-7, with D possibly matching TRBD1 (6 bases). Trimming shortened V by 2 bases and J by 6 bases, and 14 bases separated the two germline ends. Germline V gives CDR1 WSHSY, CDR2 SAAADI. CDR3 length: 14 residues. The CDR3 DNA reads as TGCGCCAGCAGTGAGAGGGTGACAGGCGGCGAGCAGTACGTC. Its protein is CASSERVTGGEQYV.

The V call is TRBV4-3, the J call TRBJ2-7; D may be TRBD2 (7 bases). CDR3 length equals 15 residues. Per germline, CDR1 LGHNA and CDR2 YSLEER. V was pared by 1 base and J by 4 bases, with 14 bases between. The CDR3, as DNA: TGCGCCAGCAGCCAAGCAGGGGAGGGTAGGTACGAGCAGTACTTC. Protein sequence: CASSQAGEGRYEQYF.

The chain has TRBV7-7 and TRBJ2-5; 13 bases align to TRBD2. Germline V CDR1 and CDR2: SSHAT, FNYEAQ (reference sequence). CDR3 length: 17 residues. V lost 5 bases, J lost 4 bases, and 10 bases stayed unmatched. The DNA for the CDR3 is TGTGCCAGCAGCGCCGGGACTAGCGGGGCTATGGTAGAGACCCAGTACTTC. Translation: CASSAGTSGAMVETQYF.

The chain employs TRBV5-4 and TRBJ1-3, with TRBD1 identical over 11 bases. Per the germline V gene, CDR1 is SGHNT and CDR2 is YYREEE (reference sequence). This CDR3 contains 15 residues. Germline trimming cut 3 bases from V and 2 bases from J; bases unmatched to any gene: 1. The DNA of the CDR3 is TGTGCCAGCAGCTCGGGACAGGGGGCTGGAAACACCATATATTTT. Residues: CASSSGQGAGNTIYF.

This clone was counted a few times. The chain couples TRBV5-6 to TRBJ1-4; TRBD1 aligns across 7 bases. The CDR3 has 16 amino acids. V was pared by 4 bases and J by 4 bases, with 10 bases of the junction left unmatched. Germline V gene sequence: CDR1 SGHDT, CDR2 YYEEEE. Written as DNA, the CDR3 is TGTGCCAGCAGCCCCCCCGGACAGGTCGATAATGAAAAACTGTTTTTT. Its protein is CASSPPGQVDNEKLFF.

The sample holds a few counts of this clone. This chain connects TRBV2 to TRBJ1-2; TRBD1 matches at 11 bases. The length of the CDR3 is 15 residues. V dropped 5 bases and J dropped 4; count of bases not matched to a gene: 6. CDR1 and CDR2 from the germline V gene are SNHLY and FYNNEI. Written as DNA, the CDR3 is TGTGCCAGCAGTAGGACAGGGGGCTCCACCTATGGCTACACCTTC. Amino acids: CASSRTGGSTYGYTF.

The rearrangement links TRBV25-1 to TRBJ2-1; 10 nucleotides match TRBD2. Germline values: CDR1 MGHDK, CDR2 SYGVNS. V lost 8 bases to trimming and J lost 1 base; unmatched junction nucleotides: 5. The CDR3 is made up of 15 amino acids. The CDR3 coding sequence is TGTGCCAGCGATTTAGCGGGAGGTTCCTACAATGAGCAGTTCTTC. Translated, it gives CASDLAGGSYNEQFF.

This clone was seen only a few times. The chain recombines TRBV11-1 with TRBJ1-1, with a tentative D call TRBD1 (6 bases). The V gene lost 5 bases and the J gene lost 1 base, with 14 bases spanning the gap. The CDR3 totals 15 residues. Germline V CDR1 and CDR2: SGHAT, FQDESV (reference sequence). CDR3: CASSPAGVGNTEAFF. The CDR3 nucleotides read TGTGCCAGCAGCCCCGCAGGGGTCGGGAACACTGAAGCTTTCTTT. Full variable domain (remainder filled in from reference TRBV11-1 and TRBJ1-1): EAEVAQSPRYKITEKSQAVAFWCDPISGHATLYWYRQILGQGPELLVQFQDESVVDDSQLPKDRFSAERLKGVDSTLKIQPAELGDSAMYLCASSPAGVGNTEAFFGQGTRLTVV.

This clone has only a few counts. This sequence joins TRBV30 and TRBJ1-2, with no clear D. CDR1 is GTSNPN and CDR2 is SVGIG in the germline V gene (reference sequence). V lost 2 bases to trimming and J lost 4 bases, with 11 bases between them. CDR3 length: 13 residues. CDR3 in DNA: TGTGCCTGGAGTCGGGGATCCGGCTATGGCTACACCTTC. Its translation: CAWSRGSGYGYTF.

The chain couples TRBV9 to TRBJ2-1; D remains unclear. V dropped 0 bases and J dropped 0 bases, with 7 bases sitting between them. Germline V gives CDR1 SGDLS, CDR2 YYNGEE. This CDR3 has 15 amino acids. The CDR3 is CASSVASTSYNEQFF. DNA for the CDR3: TGTGCCAGCAGCGTAGCCTCTACCTCCTACAATGAGCAGTTCTTC.

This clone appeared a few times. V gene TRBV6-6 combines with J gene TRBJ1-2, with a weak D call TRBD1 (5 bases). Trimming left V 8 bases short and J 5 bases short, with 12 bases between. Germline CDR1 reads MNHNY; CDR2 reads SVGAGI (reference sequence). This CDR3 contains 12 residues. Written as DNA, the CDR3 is TGTGCCAGCGGCCAGGAGGGGTATGGCTACACCTTC. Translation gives CASGQEGYGYTF.